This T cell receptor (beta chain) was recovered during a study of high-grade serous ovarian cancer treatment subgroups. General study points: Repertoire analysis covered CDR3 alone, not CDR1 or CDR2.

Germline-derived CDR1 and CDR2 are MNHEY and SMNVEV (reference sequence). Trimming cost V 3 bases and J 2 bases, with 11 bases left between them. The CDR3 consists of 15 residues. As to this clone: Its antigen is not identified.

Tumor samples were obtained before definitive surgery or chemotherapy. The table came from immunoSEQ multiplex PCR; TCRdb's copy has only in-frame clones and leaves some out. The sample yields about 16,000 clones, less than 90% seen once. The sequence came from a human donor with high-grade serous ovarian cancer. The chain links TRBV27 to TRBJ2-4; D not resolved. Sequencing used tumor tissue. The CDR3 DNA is TGTGCCAGCAGTTTCTCCGATTTGACCAAAAACATTCAGTACTTC. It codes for CASSFSDLTKNIQYF.